The 30 T cell receptor beta chains below come from one sample, sequenced in a study of T cells and Merkel cell carcinoma outcomes. Clones were sequenced by immunoSEQ multiplex PCR, and TCRdb holds only the in-frame ones, with some missing. The table lists 12,000 to 15,000 clones, more than 90% of them singletons. The specimen sequenced was tumor tissue from Merkel cell carcinoma. The receptors shown here come from a human donor with Merkel cell carcinoma.

This clone has just one count. The chain combines TRBV5-1 with TRBJ2-3; 11 bases agree with TRBD2. The CDR3 is made up of 17 amino acids. Per germline, CDR1 SGHRS and CDR2 YFSETQ. The V and J ends lost 2 bases and 2 bases, in that order; junction bases with no gene match: 7. The CDR3 coding sequence is TGCGCCAGCAGCTTAATGACTAGCGGGACCTACACAGATACGCAGTATTTT. As protein: CASSLMTSGTYTDTQYF. Based on the CDR3 plus reference TRBV5-1 and TRBJ2-3, the full variable domain is KAGVTQTPRYLIKTRGQQVTLSCSPISGHRSVSWYQQTPGQGLQFLFEYFSETQRNKGNFPGRFSGRQFSNSRSEMNVSTLELGDSALYLCASSLMTSGTYTDTQYFGPGTRLTVL.

The rearrangement joins TRBV19 to TRBJ2-1; 7 nucleotides align to TRBD1. The CDR3 runs to 13 residues. Germline assignment: CDR1 LNHDA and CDR2 SQIVND (reference sequence). Losses at the gene ends were 5 bases for V and 16 bases for J; bases not matched to a gene: 14. CDR3 sequence (DNA): TGTGCCAGTAGTCTCCGGGACAGCCCATCGTACTTCTTC. Protein: CASSLRDSPSYFF.

V usage is TRBV5-1 and J usage is TRBJ2-7; 10 nucleotides agree with TRBD1. The V segment lost 1 base and the J segment 3 bases; nucleotides outside the gene matches: 1. CDR3 size: 14 residues. Germline CDR1 SGHRS, CDR2 YFSETQ. As DNA, the CDR3 is TGCGCCAGCAGCTTGCGGACAGGGGGCTACGAGCAGTACTTC. Translating gives CASSLRTGGYEQYF. Based on the CDR3 plus reference TRBV5-1 and TRBJ2-7, the full variable domain is KAGVTQTPRYLIKTRGQQVTLSCSPISGHRSVSWYQQTPGQGLQFLFEYFSETQRNKGNFPGRFSGRQFSNSRSEMNVSTLELGDSALYLCASSLRTGGYEQYFGPGTRLTVT.

The gene calls are TRBV5-1 and TRBJ2-2, with D perhaps TRBD2 (5 bases). In germline, CDR1 is SGHRS, CDR2 YFSETQ. The CDR3 covers 12 residues. V lost 5 bases and J 11 bases, leaving 13 bases between the germline ends. CDR3 region: CASRKGSLELFF. In DNA form, the CDR3 reads TGCGCCAGCAGGAAAGGGAGTCTCGAGCTGTTTTTT.

The chain combines TRBV2 with TRBJ2-1, with 12 bases matching TRBD2. Germline loops: CDR1 SNHLY, CDR2 FYNNEI. The CDR3 is 17 amino acids. The junction had 12 bases not matched to a gene; V was cut back by 5 bases and J by 7 bases. In DNA form, the CDR3 reads TGTGCCAGCAGTTATACCCCGGGACTAGCGGGTAAAAATGAGCAGTTCTTC. Amino acids: CASSYTPGLAGKNEQFF.

The chain recombines TRBV29-1 with TRBJ2-1, with D tentatively TRBD2 (5 bases). Deletions cut 6 bases from V and 2 bases from J, with 8 bases between. This CDR3 contains 12 residues. CDR1 is SQVTM, CDR2 ANQGSEA, per germline. The CDR3, as DNA: TGCAGCGTCCGGGAACCCTACAATGAGCAGTTCTTC. Translating gives CSVREPYNEQFF.

This chain links TRBV5-6 with TRBJ2-5, with 9 bases matching TRBD2. The CDR3 runs 13 residues. J was trimmed by 5 bases and V by 6 bases; bases with no gene match: 5. Per germline, CDR1 SGHDT and CDR2 YYEEEE. CDR3 sequence reads: CASTLAGLETQYF. CDR3 in DNA: TGTGCCAGCACCCTAGCGGGGTTGGAGACCCAGTACTTC.

The chain links TRBV27 to TRBJ2-1; D possibly corresponds to TRBD1 (6 bases). The CDR3 is 15 amino acids. Germline values: CDR1 MNHEY, CDR2 SMNVEV (reference sequence). V lost 3 bases to trimming and J lost 8 bases, with 17 bases between them. The CDR3 coding sequence is TGTGCCAGCAGTTTGGGGGCCCCTGTAGCCTATGAGCAGTTCTTC. Its translation: CASSLGAPVAYEQFF.

The chain couples TRBV19 to TRBJ2-3, with D perhaps matching TRBD2 (6 bases). The V gene's germline CDR1 is LNHDA and CDR2 SQIVND (reference sequence). The CDR3 consists of 15 residues. V was trimmed by 1 base and J by 2 bases, leaving 10 bases between them. The CDR3 nucleotides are TGTGCCAGTAGTATAGGAGGCGGGATCACAGATACGCAGTATTTT. Translated, it gives CASSIGGGITDTQYF.

The chain links TRBV5-1 to TRBJ2-1; 8 nucleotides line up with TRBD1. The CDR3 has 15 amino acids. Germline V CDR1 and CDR2: SGHRS, YFSETQ. Unmatched junction bases numbered 6, after V lost 4 bases and J lost 3 bases. CDR3 in amino acids: CASSRGGQDYNEQFF. The DNA of the CDR3 is TGCGCCAGCAGCCGTGGGGGACAGGACTACAATGAGCAGTTCTTC.

The chain links TRBV18 to TRBJ1-2; D might be TRBD1 (5 bases). This CDR3 spans 14 amino acids. The V and J ends lost 4 bases and 6 bases respectively, with 15 bases between them. Germline V gene data show CDR1 as KGHSH and CDR2 as LQKENI. The CDR3 sequence: CASSLTWGVDGYTF. Written as DNA, the CDR3 is TGTGCCAGCTCACTGACCTGGGGGGTGGATGGCTACACCTTC. Using reference TRBV18 and TRBJ1-2 for the parts outside the CDR3, the full variable domain is NAGVMQNPRHLVRRRGQEARLRCSPMKGHSHVYWYRQLPEEGLKFMVYLQKENIIDESGMPKERFSAEFPKEGPSILRIQQVVRGDSAAYFCASSLTWGVDGYTFGSGTRLTVV.

The chain links TRBV18 to TRBJ1-6; D is uncertain. This CDR3 comprises 15 residues. Trimming shortened V by 2 bases and J by 7 bases, and 12 bases separated the two germline ends. The germline V gene has CDR1 KGHSH and CDR2 LQKENI. CDR3 in amino acids: CASSPTDGPNSPLHF. DNA of the CDR3: TGTGCCAGCTCACCAACGGACGGGCCGAATTCACCCCTCCACTTT.

This chain's CDR3 is CASKGTEAFF. The CDR3 nucleotides are TGTGCCAGTAAAGGCACTGAAGCTTTCTTT. This chain connects TRBV19 to TRBJ1-1; D call uncertain. Between the trimmed V and J ends, which lost 7 bases and 4 bases, there was a span of 4 bases. The CDR3 runs 10 residues. Germline V gives CDR1 LNHDA, CDR2 SQIVND (reference sequence).

This sequence joins TRBV7-2 and TRBJ1-2; a possible D gene is TRBD1 (5 bases). V was shortened by 5 bases and J by 0 bases, with 10 bases between the two germline ends. The germline V gene encodes CDR1 SGHTA and CDR2 FQGNSA. The CDR3 loop spans 14 amino acids. CDR3: CASSPDKANYGYTF. The CDR3 bases are TGTGCCAGCAGCCCGGACAAAGCTAACTATGGCTACACCTTC.

V is TRBV15 and J is TRBJ1-1; maybe TRBD1 (5 bases). From germline, CDR1 is LNHNV and CDR2 YYDKDF (reference sequence). The CDR3 totals 12 residues. V lost 0 bases, J lost 9 bases, and 8 bases lay in between. CDR3 sequence reads: CATSRDDSKAFF. For the CDR3, the DNA is TGTGCCACCAGCAGAGATGACAGCAAAGCTTTCTTT.

V gene TRBV5-1 combines with J gene TRBJ2-6; 8 bases align to TRBD1. Germline CDR1 SGHRS, CDR2 YFSETQ. CDR3 length: 14 amino acids. The J segment lost 10 bases and the V segment lost 3 bases, leaving 6 bases of the junction unmatched. CDR3 sequence reads: CASSSDRGRNVLTF. CDR3 DNA: TGCGCCAGCAGCTCAGACAGGGGTCGGAACGTCCTGACTTTC.

The gene calls are TRBV5-5 and TRBJ1-2, with D possibly TRBD1 on 6 matching bases. Trimming cost V 7 bases and J 6 bases, with 19 bases left between them. CDR1 and CDR2 (germline): SGHKS, YYEKEE (reference sequence). The CDR3 spans 14 residues. CDR3 coding DNA: TGTGCCAGCGGGCCTTGGTTGCAGGGGAATGGCTACACCTTC. Translated: CASGPWLQGNGYTF.

The rearrangement uses TRBV5-1 and TRBJ1-6; possibly TRBD1 for D (5 bases). The CDR3 totals 16 residues. Germline V gene lookup returns CDR1 SGHRS and CDR2 YFSETQ. Trimming shortened V by 4 bases and J by 9 bases, and 20 bases separated the two germline ends. The CDR3 sequence is CASSKLTALEGSPLHF. CDR3 nucleotides: TGCGCCAGCAGCAAACTGACAGCTCTTGAGGGTTCACCCCTCCACTTT.

The chain has TRBV7-2 and TRBJ2-3; D ambiguous. CDR3 length: 12 amino acids. The germline CDR1 and CDR2 sequences are SGHTA and FQGNSA. With 5 bases removed from V and 2 bases from J, the gap between germline ends came to 5 bases. CDR3 nucleotides: TGTGCCAGCAGCATAAACACAGATACGCAGTATTTT. Residues: CASSINTDTQYF. Full variable domain (outside the CDR3, taken from reference TRBV7-2 and TRBJ2-3): GAGVSQSPSNKVTEKGKDVELRCDPISGHTALYWYRQSLGQGLEFLIYFQGNSAPDKSGLPSDRFSAERTGGSVSTLTIQRTQQEDSAVYLCASSINTDTQYFGPGTRLTVL.

CDR3 sequence (DNA): TGTGCCAGCAGCTTAGGTGAGGGATTTGGCTACACCTTC. Protein sequence: CASSLGEGFGYTF. This chain joins TRBV7-2 and TRBJ1-2; D is unclear. CDR3 size: 13 residues. V gave up 1 base and J gave up 7 bases, with 10 bases separating them. Germline V gives CDR1 SGHTA, CDR2 FQGNSA.

The table lists this clone with a count of one. This chain links TRBV5-4 with TRBJ1-1; possible D gene TRBD1, 5 bases. Trimming pared 4 bases from V and 0 bases from J, leaving 10 bases between. From germline, CDR1 is SGHNT and CDR2 YYREEE (reference sequence). The CDR3 totals 14 residues. CDR3 DNA sequence: TGTGCCAGCAGCGCAACACAGGTGAACACTGAAGCTTTCTTT. It codes for CASSATQVNTEAFF.

The rearrangement joins TRBV18 to TRBJ1-1; D is undetermined. Germline values: CDR1 KGHSH, CDR2 LQKENI. This CDR3 spans 15 amino acids. The V gene lost 3 bases and the J gene lost 3 bases, with 14 bases spanning the gap. CDR3 protein: CASSPTRRIDTEAFF. DNA for the CDR3: TGTGCCAGCTCACCTACTCGGCGGATTGACACTGAAGCTTTCTTT.

This clone was seen only a few times. V and J are TRBV27 and TRBJ2-3, with unresolved D. Germline CDR1 and CDR2: MNHEY and SMNVEV (reference sequence). The CDR3 has 13 residues. V dropped 4 bases and J dropped 1 base, with 6 bases sitting between them. CDR3 bases: TGTGCCAGCAGTTGGGCGGGCACAGATACGCAGTATTTT. This encodes CASSWAGTDTQYF.

This clone appeared a single time. This sequence joins TRBV4-3 and TRBJ2-1, with 10 bases that match TRBD2. The CDR3 has 17 residues. Trimming at V came to 0 bases and at J to 9 bases, leaving 11 bases not matched to a gene. Germline CDR1 is LGHNA and CDR2 is YSLEER. The CDR3 protein is CASSQDIPSGSHSEQFF. CDR3 DNA sequence: TGCGCCAGCAGCCAAGATATCCCTAGCGGGAGCCACAGTGAGCAGTTCTTC.

CDR3 nucleotide sequence: TGTGCCAGCAGCTCCTACGTGGATTCACCCCTCCACTTT. Translation gives CASSSYVDSPLHF. The V call is TRBV5-4, the J call TRBJ1-6; D gene unclear. V was pared by 3 bases and J by 8 bases, with 9 bases between. The CDR3 runs to 13 residues. CDR1 is SGHNT, CDR2 YYREEE, per germline (reference sequence).

This chain uses TRBV4-3 with TRBJ1-2, with D possibly TRBD1 on 6 matching bases. The V end was cut by 0 bases, the J end by 6 bases, with 14 bases between. This CDR3 region has 15 residues. The germline gives CDR1 LGHNA, CDR2 YSLEER. Written as DNA, the CDR3 is TGCGCCAGCAGCCAAGATCAGTACAGGGAGAATGGCTACACCTTC. Amino acid sequence: CASSQDQYRENGYTF.

This sequence joins TRBV30 and TRBJ1-1; no firm D call. The V gene's germline CDR1 is GTSNPN and CDR2 SVGIG (reference sequence). CDR3 length: 13 residues. V shed 4 bases and J shed 7 bases, with 16 bases lying between them. The CDR3 is CAWIHQVYGEAFF. CDR3 nucleotide sequence: TGTGCCTGGATTCATCAGGTTTACGGTGAAGCTTTCTTT.

This sequence joins TRBV2 and TRBJ2-7, with D perhaps matching TRBD1 (5 bases). This CDR3 contains 15 residues. The V end lost 3 bases, the J end lost 0 bases, and 12 bases lay between the germline ends. CDR1 and CDR2 (germline): SNHLY, FYNNEI. CDR3 DNA sequence: TGTGCCAGCAGTGACTCAGGGATCACCTCCTACGAGCAGTACTTC. This sequence encodes CASSDSGITSYEQYF.

This clone has only a few counts. The chain links TRBV19 to TRBJ1-2, with unresolved D. Per the germline V gene, CDR1 is LNHDA and CDR2 is SQIVND (reference sequence). This CDR3 is built from 12 residues. V lost 10 bases and J 2 bases, leaving 11 bases between the germline ends. CDR3 protein: CATSRRNYGYTF. The CDR3 region has the DNA TGTGCCACTTCCCGTCGGAACTATGGCTACACCTTC.

The rearrangement links TRBV6-5 to TRBJ2-6; unclear D gene. This CDR3 is built from 15 residues. V lost 2 bases and J lost 0, with 5 bases in between. Germline V CDR1 and CDR2: MNHEY, SVGAGI. CDR3 loop: CASSYGDSGANVLTF. For the CDR3, the DNA is TGTGCCAGCAGTTACGGGGACTCTGGGGCCAACGTCCTGACTTTC.